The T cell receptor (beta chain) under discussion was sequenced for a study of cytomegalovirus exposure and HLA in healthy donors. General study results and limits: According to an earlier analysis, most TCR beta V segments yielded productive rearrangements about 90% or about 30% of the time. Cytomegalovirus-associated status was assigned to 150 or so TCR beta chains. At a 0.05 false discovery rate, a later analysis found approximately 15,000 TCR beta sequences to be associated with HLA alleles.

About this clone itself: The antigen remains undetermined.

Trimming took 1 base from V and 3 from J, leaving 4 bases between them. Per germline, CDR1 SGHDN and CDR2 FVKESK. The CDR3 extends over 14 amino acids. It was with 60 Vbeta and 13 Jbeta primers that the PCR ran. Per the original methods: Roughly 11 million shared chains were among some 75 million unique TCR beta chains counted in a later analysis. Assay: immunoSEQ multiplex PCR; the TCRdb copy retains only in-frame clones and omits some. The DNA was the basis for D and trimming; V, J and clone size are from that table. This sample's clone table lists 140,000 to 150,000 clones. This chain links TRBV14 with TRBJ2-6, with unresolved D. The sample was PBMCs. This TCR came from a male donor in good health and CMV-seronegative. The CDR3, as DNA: TGTGCCAGCAGCCAAGGAGGTGGGGCCAACGTCCTGACTTTC. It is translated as CASSQGGGANVLTF.